The 10 T cell receptor beta chains given below trace back to one sample, sequenced in a study of cytomegalovirus exposure and HLA in healthy donors. The primer mix had 60 Vbeta and 13 Jbeta primers. Only in-frame clones appear in the TCRdb table, and some are missing; sequencing was by immunoSEQ multiplex PCR. The sample includes roughly 140,000 clones, roughly 77% of them seen just once. Material: PBMCs. These receptors were obtained from a human donor in good health.

V and J are TRBV29-1 and TRBJ2-3, with no clear D. From germline, CDR1 is SQVTM and CDR2 ANQGSEA. The CDR3 has 14 residues. V was pared by 1 base and J by 1 base, with 9 bases between. Here the CDR3 DNA reads TGCAGCGTTGAAGGGCCGCAGGGCACAGATACGCAGTATTTT. This translates into CSVEGPQGTDTQYF.

The rearrangement uses TRBV11-2 and TRBJ2-4, with 7 bases that match TRBD2. The germline V gene encodes CDR1 SGHAT and CDR2 FQNNGV. CDR3 size: 14 residues. Germline trimming cut 5 bases from V and 8 bases from J; bases unmatched to any gene: 9. The CDR3 region is CASSPEPAGYIQYF. The CDR3 region has the DNA TGTGCCAGCAGCCCAGAACCAGCGGGATACATTCAGTACTTC.

The rearrangement joins TRBV7-6 to TRBJ2-2; maybe TRBD1 (6 bases). The CDR3 contains 16 residues. Germline V lookup: CDR1 SGHVS, CDR2 FNYEAQ. Trimming stripped 2 bases from V and 6 bases from J, with 16 bases between. CDR3 bases: TGTGCCAGCAGCTTAAACCCTCCGACAGGCCCCGGGGAGCTGTTTTTT. Protein product: CASSLNPPTGPGELFF.

This chain uses TRBV19 with TRBJ1-6; unclear D gene. Trimming left V 1 base short and J 8 bases short, with 12 bases between. The CDR3 sequence is 15 residues long. Germline loops: CDR1 LNHDA, CDR2 SQIVND (reference sequence). CDR3 region: CASSIASGSYSPLHF. The DNA for the CDR3 is TGTGCCAGTAGTATAGCGTCGGGAAGTTATTCACCCCTCCACTTT.

This clone was detected once. This chain joins TRBV7-2 and TRBJ2-5, with 11 bases lining up with TRBD2. The CDR3 covers 15 residues. J was trimmed by 2 bases and V by 6 bases; bases with no gene match: 5. CDR1 SGHTA and CDR2 FQGNSA come from the germline V gene. CDR3 loop: CASSRLAGGQETQYF. The CDR3 nucleotides read TGTGCCAGCAGTCGTCTAGCGGGAGGACAAGAGACCCAGTACTTC.

The rearrangement joins TRBV11-2 to TRBJ1-1; 9 bases fit TRBD1. V lost 5 bases, J lost 0 bases, and 7 bases stayed unmatched. This CDR3 region has 16 residues. The germline gives CDR1 SGHAT, CDR2 FQNNGV. CDR3 sequence: CASSPGTGLMNTEAFF. CDR3 DNA: TGTGCCAGCAGCCCTGGGACAGGGCTTATGAACACTGAAGCTTTCTTT. Full variable domain (missing parts from reference TRBV11-2 and TRBJ1-1): EAGVAQSPRYKIIEKRQSVAFWCNPISGHATLYWYQQILGQGPKLLIQFQNNGVVDDSQLPKDRFSAERLKGVDSTLKIQPAKLEDSAVYLCASSPGTGLMNTEAFFGQGTRLTVV.

V and J are TRBV14 and TRBJ1-4, with D uncertain. Germline CDR1 reads SGHDN; CDR2 reads FVKESK. V shed 3 bases and J shed 5 bases, with 7 bases lying between them. This CDR3 spans 13 amino acids. In nucleotides, the CDR3 is TGTGCCAGCAGCCATATCGGGAATGAAAAACTGTTTTTT. Translation gives CASSHIGNEKLFF.

J is TRBJ2-6 and V is TRBV10-1; D possibly corresponds to TRBD2 (6 bases). The CDR3 is made up of 15 amino acids. Germline V gene sequence: CDR1 WNHNN, CDR2 SYGVQD (reference sequence). Trimming took 3 bases from V and 0 from J, leaving 6 bases between them. The CDR3: CASSDGGSGANVLTF. The CDR3 bases are TGCGCCAGCAGTGACGGGGGCTCTGGGGCCAACGTCCTGACTTTC.

The chain employs TRBV30 and TRBJ2-2; a possible D gene is TRBD1 (5 bases). CDR3 size: 14 residues. Trimming took off 3 bases at V and 4 bases at J, with 12 bases between the two ends. Germline loops: CDR1 GTSNPN, CDR2 SVGIG (reference sequence). DNA of the CDR3: TGTGCCTGGAGCGTCCAGGGATCCACCGGGGAGCTGTTTTTT. This encodes CAWSVQGSTGELFF.

This clone was picked up a small number of times. The J gene is TRBJ2-3, the V gene TRBV2; D remains unclear. Between the trimmed V and J ends, which lost 3 bases and 4 bases, there was a span of 8 bases. CDR1 is SNHLY, CDR2 FYNNEI, per germline. The CDR3 contains 13 residues. CDR3 residues: CASSDDGPDTQYF. The CDR3, as DNA: TGTGCCAGCAGTGACGATGGGCCAGATACGCAGTATTTT. The full variable domain, in which reference TRBV2 and TRBJ2-3 provide the parts outside the CDR3, is EPEVTQTPSHQVTQMGQEVILRCVPISNHLYFYWYRQILGQKVEFLVSFYNNEISEKSEIFDDQFSVERPDGSNFTLKIRSTKLEDSAMYFCASSDDGPDTQYFGPGTRLTVL.